A selection of T cell receptor beta chains follows, all from one sample in a study of cytomegalovirus exposure and HLA in healthy donors. Profiling relied on immunoSEQ multiplex PCR, and the TCRdb table lists in-frame clones only, not all of them. The sample consists of 150,000 or so clones, approximately 69% of them appearing once. Sequenced material: PBMCs. These receptor sequences come from a man aged 25 to 40 in good health and CMV-seronegative. The CDR3 runs from the conserved cysteine through the conserved F or W. The D gene is left open where the match is weak. Clone sizes are given selectively: once, few, many, or a class where the clone is expanded.

CDR3 protein: CASILFSGNTIYF; CDR3 DNA: TGCGCCAGCATACTGTTCTCTGGAAACACCATATATTTT; J gene: TRBJ1-3; CDR3 length: 13; V gene: TRBV23-1; clone size: once; D gene: -
CDR3 protein: CASSQDPGRSYEQYF; CDR3 DNA: TGCGCCAGCAGCCAAGATCCAGGGCGATCCTACGAGCAGTACTTC; J gene: TRBJ2-7; CDR3 length: 15; V gene: TRBV4-1; clone size: -; D gene: -
CDR3 protein: CASSHYPGQANTEAFF; CDR3 DNA: TGTGCCAGCAGCCACTATCCGGGACAGGCGAACACTGAAGCTTTCTTT; J gene: TRBJ1-1; CDR3 length: 16; V gene: TRBV13; clone size: -; D gene: TRBD1
CDR3 protein: CASSLLPGRTTQYF; CDR3 DNA: TGTGCCAGCAGTTTATTACCGGGTCGTACGACGCAGTATTTT; J gene: TRBJ2-3; CDR3 length: 14; V gene: TRBV28; clone size: -; D gene: -
CDR3 protein: CSVGGGSTDTQYF; CDR3 DNA: TGCAGCGTTGGGGGGGGCAGCACAGATACGCAGTATTTT; J gene: TRBJ2-3; CDR3 length: 13; V gene: TRBV29-1; clone size: -; D gene: -
CDR3 protein: CASSYPGQAYEQYF; CDR3 DNA: TGTGCCAGCAGCTATCCGGGACAGGCCTACGAGCAGTACTTC; J gene: TRBJ2-7; CDR3 length: 14; V gene: TRBV5-5; clone size: -; D gene: TRBD1
CDR3 protein: CASSLQIEAPSNQPQHF; CDR3 DNA: TGTGCCAGCAGCTTACAGATCGAGGCCCCTAGCAATCAGCCCCAGCATTTT; J gene: TRBJ1-5; CDR3 length: 17; V gene: TRBV7-2; clone size: -; D gene: -
CDR3 protein: CASSLERGDRAGYTF; CDR3 DNA: TGCGCCAGCAGCTTGGAAAGGGGTGACAGGGCTGGCTACACCTTC; J gene: TRBJ1-2; CDR3 length: 15; V gene: TRBV5-1; clone size: few; D gene: TRBD1
CDR3 protein: CASSLFGVEQYF; CDR3 DNA: TGTGCCAGCAGTTTATTCGGGGTCGAGCAGTACTTC; J gene: TRBJ2-7; CDR3 length: 12; V gene: TRBV28; clone size: -; D gene: -
CDR3 protein: CASSNRVHSNQPQHF; CDR3 DNA: TGTGCCTCCTCGAACAGGGTCCATAGCAATCAGCCCCAGCATTTT; J gene: TRBJ1-5; CDR3 length: 15; V gene: TRBV28; clone size: -; D gene: -
CDR3 protein: CASSDSGGASDTQYF; CDR3 DNA: TGTGCCAGCAGTGACTCGGGGGGGGCCTCCGATACGCAGTATTTT; J gene: TRBJ2-3; CDR3 length: 15; V gene: TRBV6-4; clone size: -; D gene: -
CDR3 protein: CASSLLVGASEAFF; CDR3 DNA: TGTGCCAGCAGCTTACTCGTTGGGGCCAGTGAAGCTTTCTTT; J gene: TRBJ1-1; CDR3 length: 14; V gene: TRBV7-9; clone size: -; D gene: -
CDR3 protein: CASSGGGGQETQYF; CDR3 DNA: TGTGCCAGCAGCGGGGGGGGCGGCCAAGAGACCCAGTACTTC; J gene: TRBJ2-5; CDR3 length: 14; V gene: TRBV5-6; clone size: -; D gene: -
CDR3 protein: CSVAGKDQPQHF; CDR3 DNA: TGCAGCGTTGCGGGGAAGGATCAGCCCCAGCATTTT; J gene: TRBJ1-5; CDR3 length: 12; V gene: TRBV29-1; clone size: -; D gene: -
CDR3 protein: CASSLGQIQETQYF; CDR3 DNA: TGTGCCAGCAGCCTCGGACAAATCCAAGAGACCCAGTACTTC; J gene: TRBJ2-5; CDR3 length: 14; V gene: TRBV6-6; clone size: once; D gene: -
CDR3 protein: CASSPGTREVDEQFF; CDR3 DNA: TGTGCCAGCAGTCCGGGGACTAGGGAGGTGGATGAGCAGTTCTTC; J gene: TRBJ2-1; CDR3 length: 15; V gene: TRBV28; clone size: -; D gene: TRBD2
CDR3 protein: CASSENRGHEQYF; CDR3 DNA: TGTGCCAGCAGTGAAAACAGGGGCCACGAGCAGTACTTC; J gene: TRBJ2-7; CDR3 length: 13; V gene: TRBV2; clone size: -; D gene: TRBD1
CDR3 protein: CASTTRGGSSYEQYF; CDR3 DNA: TGTGCCAGCACTACCCGTGGAGGGAGCTCCTACGAGCAGTACTTC; J gene: TRBJ2-7; CDR3 length: 15; V gene: TRBV27; clone size: -; D gene: -
CDR3 protein: CASSLVREAGELFF; CDR3 DNA: TGTGCCAGCAGCTTAGTTCGGGAGGCCGGGGAGCTGTTTTTT; J gene: TRBJ2-2; CDR3 length: 14; V gene: TRBV7-6; clone size: -; D gene: TRBD2
CDR3 protein: CASSLQGGNEQFF; CDR3 DNA: TGTGCCAGCAGCTTGCAGGGTGGCAATGAGCAGTTCTTC; J gene: TRBJ2-1; CDR3 length: 13; V gene: TRBV5-4; clone size: -; D gene: -
CDR3 protein: CAWSVRGLLAGNSGANVLTF; CDR3 DNA: TGTGCCTGGAGTGTACGGGGCCTACTAGCGGGAAACTCTGGGGCCAACGTCCTGACTTTC; J gene: TRBJ2-6; CDR3 length: 20; V gene: TRBV30; clone size: -; D gene: TRBD2
CDR3 protein: CASSGWGQGAETQYF; CDR3 DNA: TGTGCCAGCAGTGGTTGGGGACAGGGGGCTGAGACCCAGTACTTC; J gene: TRBJ2-5; CDR3 length: 15; V gene: TRBV9; clone size: -; D gene: TRBD1
CDR3 protein: CASSLPEGTEAFF; CDR3 DNA: TGTGCCAGCAGCTTACCTGAGGGCACTGAAGCTTTCTTT; J gene: TRBJ1-1; CDR3 length: 13; V gene: TRBV7-9; clone size: few; D gene: -